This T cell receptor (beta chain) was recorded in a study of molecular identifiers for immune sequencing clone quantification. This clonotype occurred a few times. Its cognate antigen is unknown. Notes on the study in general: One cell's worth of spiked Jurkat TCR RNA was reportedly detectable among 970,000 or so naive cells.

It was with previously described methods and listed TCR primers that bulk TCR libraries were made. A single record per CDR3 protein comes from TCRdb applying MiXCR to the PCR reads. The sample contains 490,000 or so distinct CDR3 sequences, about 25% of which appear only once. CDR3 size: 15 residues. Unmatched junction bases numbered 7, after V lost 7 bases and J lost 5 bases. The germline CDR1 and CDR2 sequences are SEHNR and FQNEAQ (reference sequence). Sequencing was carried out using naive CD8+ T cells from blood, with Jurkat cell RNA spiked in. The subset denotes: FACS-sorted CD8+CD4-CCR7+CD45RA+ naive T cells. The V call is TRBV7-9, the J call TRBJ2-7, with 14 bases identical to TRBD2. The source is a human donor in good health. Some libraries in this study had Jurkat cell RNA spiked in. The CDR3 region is CASTLGLAGGNEQYF. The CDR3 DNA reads TGTGCCAGCACCCTTGGACTAGCGGGGGGTAACGAGCAGTACTTC.